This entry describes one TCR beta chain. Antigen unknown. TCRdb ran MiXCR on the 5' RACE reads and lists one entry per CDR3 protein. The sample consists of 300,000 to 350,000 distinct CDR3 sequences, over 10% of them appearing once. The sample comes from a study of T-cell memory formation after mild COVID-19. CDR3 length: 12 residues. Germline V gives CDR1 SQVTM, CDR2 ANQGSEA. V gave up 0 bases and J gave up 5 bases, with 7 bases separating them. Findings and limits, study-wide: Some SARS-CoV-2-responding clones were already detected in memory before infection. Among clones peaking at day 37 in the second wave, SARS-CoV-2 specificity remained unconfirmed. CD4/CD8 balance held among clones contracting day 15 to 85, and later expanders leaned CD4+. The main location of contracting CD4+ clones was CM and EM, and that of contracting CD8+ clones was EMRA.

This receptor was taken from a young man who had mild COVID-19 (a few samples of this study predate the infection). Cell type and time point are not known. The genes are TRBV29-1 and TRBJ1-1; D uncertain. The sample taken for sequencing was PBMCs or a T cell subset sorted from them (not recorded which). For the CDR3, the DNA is TGCAGCGTTGAAGATTATCGTACTGAAGCTTTCTTT. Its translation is CSVEDYRTEAFF.